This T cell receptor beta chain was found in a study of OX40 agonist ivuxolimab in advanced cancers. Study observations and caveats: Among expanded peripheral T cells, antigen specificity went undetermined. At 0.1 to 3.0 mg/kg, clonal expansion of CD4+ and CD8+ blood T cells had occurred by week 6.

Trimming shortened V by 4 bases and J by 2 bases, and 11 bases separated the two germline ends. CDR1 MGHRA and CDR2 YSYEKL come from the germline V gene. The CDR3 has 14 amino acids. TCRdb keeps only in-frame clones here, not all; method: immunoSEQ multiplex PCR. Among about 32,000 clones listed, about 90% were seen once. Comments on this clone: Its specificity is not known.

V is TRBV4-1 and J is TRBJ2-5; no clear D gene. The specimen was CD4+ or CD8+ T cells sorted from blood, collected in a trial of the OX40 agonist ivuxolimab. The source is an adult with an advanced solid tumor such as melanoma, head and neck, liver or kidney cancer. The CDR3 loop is CASSRTPEQETQYF. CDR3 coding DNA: TGCGCCAGCAGCCGGACCCCGGAGCAAGAGACCCAGTACTTC.